The 3 T cell receptor beta chains in this list originate from one sample, sequenced in a study of regulatory T cells in long-lasting Graves disease. Time point denoted: persistent/refractory GD, antithyroid drugs over 5 years with positive TRAb. The TCR library was prepared using RNA isolated from PBMCs. Combining iRepertoire HTBI primers with Arm-PCR of CDR3 regions, the authors built TCR beta libraries. TCRdb fed the multiplex PCR reads into MiXCR, producing one record per CDR3 protein. The sample has a few hundred thousand distinct CDR3 sequences; roughly a quarter are singletons. Sequenced here: peripheral blood mononuclear cells (PBMCs), sampled when the disease was refractory, from a patient treated with antithyroid drugs. The receptors come from a female donor with Graves disease.

The V gene is TRBV12-3 or TRBV12-4, the J gene TRBJ2-1; TRBD1 or TRBD2 may be the D gene (7 bases each). Deletions cut 5 bases from V and 4 bases from J, with 15 bases between. The CDR3 spans 15 residues. This CDR3 is CASSLRGGGYNEQFF. The CDR3, as DNA: TGTGCCAGCAGTCTCAGGGGGGGTGGGTACAATGAGCAGTTCTTC.

V is TRBV27 and J is TRBJ1-5, with TRBD1 as a possible D gene (5 bases). CDR1 and CDR2 (germline): MNHEY, SMNVEV (reference sequence). The CDR3 is 14 residues long. Trimming left V 6 bases short and J 1 base short, with 10 bases between. The CDR3 DNA follows: TGTGCCAGCAGCCCGTGGGGGAGCAATCAGCCCCAGCATTTT. It translates to CASSPWGSNQPQHF.

The table lists this clonotype with a few counts. The chain links TRBV11-1 to TRBJ2-1; 9 bases agree with TRBD1. The CDR3 loop spans 14 amino acids. Germline CDR1 reads SGHAT; CDR2 reads FQDESV (reference sequence). Trimming at V came to 5 bases and at J to 5 bases, leaving 4 bases not matched to a gene. The CDR3 spells CASSHRTGDNEQFF. The CDR3 nucleotides are TGTGCCAGCAGCCACCGGACAGGGGACAATGAGCAGTTCTTC.